This T cell receptor beta chain was captured by sequencing in a study of memory CD4+ T cells and cytomegalovirus serostatus (dated by TCRdb to between 2019 and 2020). Some background on the complete study: The cohort comprised 33 healthy Belgian adults, 9 CMV seropositive and roughly 25 CMV seronegative. To replicate a published TCR-based CMV serostatus classifier, the researchers sequenced the CD4+ memory TCRbeta repertoires of a Belgian cohort whose cytomegalovirus serostatus was known. Study-level results and caveats: Among the 150 to 200 previously reported CMV-associated TCRbeta sequences, 67 showed up in the CD4+ memory repertoires, with each one found in between one and five individuals. The results were read as suggesting that the CMV-associated TCR signature is, for the most part, present in the CD4+ memory repertoire. Only CD4+CD45RO+ memory cells were sequenced, in contrast to the original study, which included naive and memory CD4+ and CD8+ populations. On the Belgian cohort, the classifier based on the original framework reached a median bootstrapped AUC of approximately 0.95, with a 95% CI of 0.76-1.00. For predicting CMV serostatus, the median bootstrapped AUC was approximately 0.95 using the original framework and over 0.9 using a US-trained random forest.

Of note for this clone: Its recognized antigen is unknown. No much larger clone is present one base from it, and per-base qualities are unavailable.

Single viable CD3+CD4+CD8-CD45RO+ cells were sorted as memory CD4+ T cells on a FACSAria II. CMV serostatus was determined with a Roche Elecsys assay detecting serum IgG against CMV pp150, pp28, p38 and p52. Following thawing, total CD4+ T cells were enriched through positive selection using CD4 magnetic microbeads. The samples came from a different study that was designed specifically to examine the CD4+ T cell memory repertoire. Peripheral blood mononuclear cells were isolated and cryopreserved according to standard operating procedures, and serum was kept at -80 degrees C. Staining used CD3-PerCP (BW264/56), CD4-APC (RPA-T4), CD45RO-PE (UCHT1) and CD8-Pacific Orange (3B5) antibodies, with Sytox blue excluding non-viable cells. Trimming at the junction amounts to 7 bases on V and 4 bases on J, and the germline ends lie 11 bases apart. Based on the germline V gene, the CDR1 and CDR2 sequences are LGHNT and FRNRAP. The CDR3, cysteine through phenylalanine, is 13 amino acids long. The kept DNA is CDR3 alone, 39 bases in frame from the first base.

Genomic DNA was extracted from sorted cells with the Quick-DNA Microprep Kit. TCRbeta DNA was amplified with the immunoSEQ hsTCRbeta kit following the manufacturer's protocol. TCRbeta libraries were sequenced on an Illumina MiSeq instrument. In the authors' own workflow: Once out-of-frame sequences had been removed, 2,204,828 distinct TCRbeta sequences were left, which works out to an average of about 67,000 per individual. Each individual was scored by the count of over 150 previously reported CMV-associated TCRbeta sequences and the total productive distinct TCRbeta count. A beta-binomial model was reimplemented in Python, and scikit-learn random forests with default parameters were trained on US cohort data. Classifier performance on the Belgian cohort was summarized as median AUC with percentile confidence intervals calculated over 10,000 bootstrap iterations. In its TCRdb copy, this immuneACCESS table keeps in-frame sequences only and misses some clones. Where compared with another copy, unresolved V genes explain less than half of these, and the others have no known cause. D and trimming come from the DNA, and the V and J calls and clone size come from that table. The sample records roughly 40,000 clones, around three quarters of which are singletons. The top ten clones comprise around 1.1% of the sample.

The clonotype was recovered from an adult in good health and CMV-seronegative. The sequence joins TRBV12-5 to TRBJ1-5, and TRBD1 may be the D gene, going by 5 matching bases. The sequencing input was memory CD4+ T cells from blood. The CDR3 protein sequence reads: CASAPGRNQPQHF. The nucleotide sequence is given as TGTGCTAGTGCCCCGGGGCGGAATCAGCCCCAGCATTTT.